This T cell receptor beta chain was sequenced during a study of cytotoxic CD8 clonotypes in ibrutinib-treated CLL. Sequenced by immunoSEQ multiplex PCR; TCRdb stores in-frame clones only, minus some. The data contain about 140,000 clones, more than 85% of them seen just once; the ten biggest clones take up 9.5% to 14%. V was pared by 1 base and J by 4 bases, with 16 bases between. Germline V gene sequence: CDR1 SGHTA, CDR2 FQGTGA. The CDR3 extends over 16 amino acids. As regards this clone: Its antigen is not identified.

Study outcomes and limitations: Baseline clonality exceeded age-matched healthy donors and tracked circulating CD8+ T-cell counts. Public clonotypes, an uncommon group, contracted or remained stable on treatment.

J is TRBJ2-5 and V is TRBV7-3; D not resolved. This clonotype originated in a human donor with chronic lymphocytic leukemia. Sequences were derived from PBMCs, sampled after 12 months of ibrutinib treatment. CDR3 region: CASSLNGPVGAETQYF. The CDR3 DNA reads as TGTGCCAGCAGCTTAAACGGCCCCGTCGGCGCAGAGACCCAGTACTTC.